The 29 T cell receptor beta chains below were found in one sample sequenced in a study of T cell responses to AZD1222 COVID-19 vaccine. This table comes from immunoSEQ multiplex PCR, and its TCRdb copy is limited to in-frame clones, with some not included. The sample carries about 150,000 clones, under 95% recorded once. The source was peripheral blood, collected 28 days after the second AZD1222 dose. The receptor source for this set is an adult who received the AZD1222 COVID-19 vaccine.

V is TRBV28 and J is TRBJ1-5; no firm D call. V was shortened by 6 bases and J by 0 bases, with 6 bases between the two germline ends. Germline values: CDR1 MDHEN, CDR2 SYDVKM. This CDR3 comprises 13 residues. CDR3 loop: CASRLGSNQPQHF. CDR3 DNA: TGTGCCAGCAGGCTCGGTAGCAATCAGCCCCAGCATTTT.

On this clone: The junction departs from the called germline gene at one end, perhaps through a read error. This chain joins TRBV7-7 and TRBJ2-1; 9 bases align to TRBD1. CDR1 and CDR2 (germline): SSHAT, FNYEAQ (reference sequence). The CDR3 consists of 13 residues. Here the CDR3 DNA reads TGTGCTAGCAGCAGGGACAGGGACAATGAGCAGTTCTTC. This encodes CASSRDRDNEQFF.

This chain uses TRBV29-1 with TRBJ1-6; 8 bases align to TRBD1. From germline, CDR1 is SQVTM and CDR2 ANQGSEA. With 7 bases clipped from V and 10 bases from J, the junction kept 9 bases outside the gene matches. The CDR3 runs to 13 residues. The CDR3 DNA sequence: TGCAGCGCCCAGACAGGGGAAGTCTCACCCCTCCACTTT. This gives the protein CSAQTGEVSPLHF.

V gene TRBV28 combines with J gene TRBJ2-7, with D possibly TRBD1 on 6 matching bases. Germline-derived CDR1 and CDR2 are MDHEN and SYDVKM. The CDR3 extends over 13 amino acids. V was cut by 6 bases and J by 3 bases, with 12 bases left in between. The CDR3 sequence is CASSDRTVYEQYF. CDR3 nucleotide sequence: TGTGCCAGCAGCGACCGGACAGTCTACGAGCAGTACTTC.

V usage is TRBV18 and J usage is TRBJ2-7; 8 bases are a match to TRBD2. Germline V gene lookup returns CDR1 KGHSH and CDR2 LQKENI. The CDR3 length is 14 residues. J was trimmed by 2 bases and V by 5 bases; bases with no gene match: 5. The CDR3 DNA sequence: TGTGCCAGCTCAGGAAAGCGGGGGACCTACGAGCAGTACTTC. It codes for CASSGKRGTYEQYF.

The chain uses TRBV28 and TRBJ1-2; no definite D call. The germline V gene encodes CDR1 MDHEN and CDR2 SYDVKM. CDR3 length: 12 amino acids. Trimming removed 6 bases at V and 8 bases at J, with 13 bases between. The CDR3 DNA is TGTGCCAGCAGCCAGGTGAGCCTGGGCTACACCTTC. It codes for CASSQVSLGYTF.

This rearrangement joins TRBV6-5 to TRBJ2-3, with D maybe TRBD2 (5 bases). Germline values: CDR1 MNHEY, CDR2 SVGAGI. The CDR3 runs 14 residues. V lost 4 bases, J lost 5 bases, and 13 bases lay in between. The CDR3 protein is CASSLADEGDTQYF. As DNA, the CDR3 is TGTGCCAGCAGTTTAGCAGACGAGGGAGATACGCAGTATTTT.

J is TRBJ2-1 and V is TRBV11-3, with D unresolved. There are 15 residues in the CDR3. Trimming took 0 bases from V and 8 from J, leaving 14 bases between them. CDR1 and CDR2 (germline): SGHNT, YENEEA. CDR3 amino acids: CASSLDRVSLDEQFF. CDR3 bases: TGTGCCAGCAGCTTAGATAGGGTATCCTTAGATGAGCAGTTCTTC.

The chain combines TRBV4-1 with TRBJ1-2; TRBD1 aligns across 8 bases. V was pared by 1 base and J by 4 bases, with 5 bases of the junction left unmatched. CDR3 length equals 15 residues. Germline V gives CDR1 MGHRA, CDR2 YSYEKL. As DNA, the CDR3 is TGCGCCAGCAGCCAAGTAGGTACAGGGGGCTATGGCTACACCTTC. As protein: CASSQVGTGGYGYTF.

The J gene is TRBJ2-6, the V gene TRBV9; D is unclear. This CDR3 is built from 15 residues. Trimming pared 3 bases from V and 1 base from J, leaving 8 bases between. From germline, CDR1 is SGDLS and CDR2 YYNGEE. The CDR3 sequence: CASSGQRSGANVLTF. The CDR3 DNA sequence: TGTGCCAGCAGCGGGCAGAGGTCTGGGGCCAACGTCCTGACTTTC.

The V call is TRBV11-2, the J call TRBJ2-7, with D possibly being TRBD1 or TRBD2 (5 bases each). Germline values: CDR1 SGHAT, CDR2 FQNNGV. Trimming cost V 2 bases and J 1 base, with 21 bases left between them. The CDR3 length is 18 residues. The CDR3 region has the DNA TGTGCCAGCAGCTTAACTAGGGTGGGGAAGACAGAGTCCTACGAGCAGTACTTC. Translated: CASSLTRVGKTESYEQYF.

The gene calls are TRBV5-1 and TRBJ2-7; 10 positions match TRBD1. CDR1 is SGHRS and CDR2 is YFSETQ in the germline V gene. J lost 4 bases, V lost 5 bases, and 12 bases had no gene match. This CDR3 contains 16 residues. Here the CDR3 reads CASSSGQGKIGYEQYF. For the CDR3, the DNA is TGCGCCAGCAGTTCGGGACAGGGGAAGATAGGGTACGAGCAGTACTTC.

The table lists this clone with a few counts. V usage is TRBV24-1 and J usage is TRBJ2-1; D unclear. V lost 1 base and J 7 bases, leaving 7 bases between the germline ends. Germline CDR1 and CDR2: KGHDR and SFDVKD. The length of the CDR3 is 13 residues. This CDR3 is CATSDFDSNEQFF. The CDR3 bases are TGTGCCACCAGTGATTTTGACTCGAATGAGCAGTTCTTC.

CDR3 loop: CASSVTKDYGYTF. In DNA, the CDR3 is TGTGCCAGCAGCGTAACCAAGGACTATGGCTACACCTTC. The chain combines TRBV6-2 or TRBV6-3 with TRBJ1-2; D remains ambiguous. CDR3 length: 13 amino acids. The V and J ends lost 6 bases and 3 bases respectively, with 11 bases between them. From germline, CDR1 is MNHEY and CDR2 SVGEGT.

The chain is built from TRBV28 and TRBJ2-5, with D possibly TRBD1 on 5 matching bases. V dropped 5 bases and J dropped 2 bases, with 15 bases sitting between them. The CDR3 extends over 15 amino acids. Germline V gives CDR1 MDHEN, CDR2 SYDVKM. In nucleotides, the CDR3 is TGTGCCAGCAGTCTAGATCGACAGACTCAAGAGACCCAGTACTTC. The encoded protein is CASSLDRQTQETQYF.

The chain uses TRBV27 and TRBJ1-1; D is undetermined. Deletions cut 6 bases from V and 4 bases from J, with 6 bases between. CDR3 length: 11 residues. The germline V gene has CDR1 MNHEY and CDR2 SMNVEV (reference sequence). The DNA of the CDR3 is TGTGCCAGCAGGGACGGCACTGAAGCTTTCTTT. This encodes CASRDGTEAFF.

This clone was seen a single time. The chain uses TRBV27 and TRBJ1-5; weak D call: TRBD1 (5 bases). Deletions cut 0 bases from V and 5 bases from J, with 8 bases between. CDR1 and CDR2 from the germline V gene are MNHEY and SMNVEV (reference sequence). CDR3 length equals 14 residues. The chain's CDR3 is CASSLSSGYQPQHF. CDR3 nucleotides: TGTGCCAGCAGTTTATCTTCAGGGTATCAGCCCCAGCATTTT.

This rearrangement joins TRBV6-5 to TRBJ2-7; D might be TRBD1 (5 bases). Trimming took 8 bases from V and 2 from J, leaving 13 bases between them. This CDR3 contains 13 residues. The germline V gene has CDR1 MNHEY and CDR2 SVGAGI. The DNA for the CDR3 is TGTGCCAGCTCCCTTCAGGGCGCCTACGAGCAGTACTTC. It encodes CASSLQGAYEQYF.

The chain recombines TRBV28 with TRBJ1-1; no clear D. Germline CDR1 reads MDHEN; CDR2 reads SYDVKM. Deletions cut 1 base from V and 6 bases from J, with 6 bases between. This CDR3 has 12 residues. CDR3 in amino acids: CASSLFGAEAFF. The CDR3 DNA reads as TGTGCCAGCAGTTTATTCGGGGCTGAAGCTTTCTTT.

This sequence joins TRBV9 and TRBJ2-1; 10 bases are shared with TRBD2. V lost 0 bases and J lost 6; bases outside the gene matches: 6. Germline CDR1 reads SGDLS; CDR2 reads YYNGEE. This CDR3 is built from 16 residues. The DNA for the CDR3 is TGTGCCAGCAGCGTAGTCACAACTAGCGGGATCAATGAGCAGTTCTTC. It yields the protein CASSVVTTSGINEQFF.

J is TRBJ1-2 and V is TRBV6-5; 9 nucleotides match TRBD1. CDR3 size: 15 residues. Germline CDR1 MNHEY, CDR2 SVGAGI. The trim removed 5 bases at V and 4 bases at J, leaving 8 bases unmatched. CDR3 DNA: TGTGCCAGCAGTACCTCCGGGACAGGGCCCTATGGCTACACCTTC. Its translation is CASSTSGTGPYGYTF.

The rearrangement joins TRBV7-9 to TRBJ2-3, with 8 bases matching TRBD2. V lost 5 bases to trimming and J lost 6 bases; unmatched junction nucleotides: 4. In germline, CDR1 is SEHNR, CDR2 FQNEAQ (reference sequence). This CDR3 has 13 residues. CDR3: CASSRLALDTQYF. CDR3 in DNA: TGTGCCAGCAGCCGACTAGCGCTTGATACGCAGTATTTT. The whole variable domain, remainder taken from reference TRBV7-9 and TRBJ2-3, is DTGVSQNPRHKITKRGQNVTFRCDPISEHNRLYWYRQTLGQGPEFLTYFQNEAQLEKSRLLSDRFSAERPKGSFSTLEIQRTEQGDSAMYLCASSRLALDTQYFGPGTRLTVL.

The J gene is TRBJ2-7, the V gene TRBV2; D is undetermined. CDR1 is SNHLY and CDR2 is FYNNEI in the germline V gene. The CDR3 is 10 residues long. V lost 4 bases to trimming and J lost 4 bases, with 2 bases between them. This chain's CDR3 is CASSVYEQYF. The CDR3 DNA reads as TGTGCCAGCAGTGTATACGAGCAGTACTTC.

J is TRBJ2-7 and V is TRBV29-1; 9 bases line up with TRBD2. This CDR3 spans 15 amino acids. J lost 2 bases, V lost 3 bases, and 8 bases had no gene match. Germline V gene lookup returns CDR1 SQVTM and CDR2 ANQGSEA. CDR3 loop: CSVDPGTSSTYEQYF. In DNA, the CDR3 is TGCAGCGTTGACCCCGGGACTAGCAGCACCTACGAGCAGTACTTC.

The chain uses TRBV27 and TRBJ1-4, with 9 bases fitting TRBD1. V trimming: 10 bases; J trimming: 6 bases; junction bases outside the gene matches: 6. Germline loops: CDR1 MNHEY, CDR2 SMNVEV (reference sequence). This CDR3 region has 13 residues. The CDR3 DNA follows: TGTGCCAACCCGGGACAGGGTGATGAAAAACTGTTTTTT. Its translation is CANPGQGDEKLFF.

This clone was counted only a few times. The V and J genes are TRBV5-4 and TRBJ2-7; 7 positions agree with TRBD1. Germline assignment: CDR1 SGHNT and CDR2 YYREEE (reference sequence). The CDR3 has 12 amino acids. Trimming at V came to 3 bases and at J to 6 bases, leaving 3 bases not matched to a gene. CDR3 DNA sequence: TGTGCCAGCAGCTCCTACAGGGGCGAGCAGTACTTC. Amino acids: CASSSYRGEQYF.

V gene TRBV7-2 combines with J gene TRBJ2-7, with 8 bases identical to TRBD2. The CDR3 totals 15 residues. J lost 7 bases, V lost 0 bases, and 8 bases had no gene match. In germline, CDR1 is SGHTA, CDR2 FQGNSA. This chain's CDR3 is CASSLAGSTSGEQYF. DNA for the CDR3: TGTGCCAGCAGCTTAGCTGGGTCCACTAGCGGTGAGCAGTACTTC.

The chain employs TRBV5-6 and TRBJ1-5, with a possible D match to TRBD1 (6 bases). V lost 4 bases and J lost 7, with 18 bases in between. The germline V gene has CDR1 SGHDT and CDR2 YYEEEE. The CDR3 contains 15 residues. The CDR3 loop is CASSLWGQYQQPQHF. CDR3 sequence (DNA): TGTGCCAGCAGCCTGTGGGGGCAGTATCAACAGCCCCAGCATTTT.

The rearrangement links TRBV13 to TRBJ2-2, with TRBD1 matching 8 bases. The CDR3 spans 17 residues. V shed 5 bases and J 7 bases; nucleotides not matched to a gene: 15. In germline, CDR1 is PRHDT, CDR2 FYEKMQ (reference sequence). CDR3 residues: CASSTILGQGIGGELFF. In DNA, the CDR3 is TGTGCCAGCAGCACTATTCTCGGACAGGGCATAGGCGGGGAGCTGTTTTTT.